Here is one TCR beta chain with its context. What it binds is unknown. This record belongs to a study of cytomegalovirus exposure and HLA in healthy donors. The PCR was carried out with 60 Vbeta primers and 13 Jbeta primers. Clones were sequenced by immunoSEQ multiplex PCR, and TCRdb holds only the in-frame ones, with some missing. Of roughly 170,000 clones in the sample, 65% to 80% were seen once. Germline V CDR1 and CDR2: MNHEY, SMNVEV (reference sequence). The CDR3 has 11 residues. The study's findings and limits: Another analysis was done later, and it associated 17,000 or so TCR beta sequences with HLA alleles at 0.05 false discovery rate. Presence/absence analyses supposed approximately even sequencing depth among donors. CMV serostatus was the sole immune exposure data available.

The sample taken for sequencing was PBMCs. This chain links TRBV27 with TRBJ1-1; 8 bases line up with TRBD1. This TCR derives from a woman younger than 45 in good health and CMV-seronegative. This chain's CDR3 is CGGRGRTEAFF. CDR3 bases: TGTGGTGGCAGGGGGCGTACTGAAGCTTTCTTT.